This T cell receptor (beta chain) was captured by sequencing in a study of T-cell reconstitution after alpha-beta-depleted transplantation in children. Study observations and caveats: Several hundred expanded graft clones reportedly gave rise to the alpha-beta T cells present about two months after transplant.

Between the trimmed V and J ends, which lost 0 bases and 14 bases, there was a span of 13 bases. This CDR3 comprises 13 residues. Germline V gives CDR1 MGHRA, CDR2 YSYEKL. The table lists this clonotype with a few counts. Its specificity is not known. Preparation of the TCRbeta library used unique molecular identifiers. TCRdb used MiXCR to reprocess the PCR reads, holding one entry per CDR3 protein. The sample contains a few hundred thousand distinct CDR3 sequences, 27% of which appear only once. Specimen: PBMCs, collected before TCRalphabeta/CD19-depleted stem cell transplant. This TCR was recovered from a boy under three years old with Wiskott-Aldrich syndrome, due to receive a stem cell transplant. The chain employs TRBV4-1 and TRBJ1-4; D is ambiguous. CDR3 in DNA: TGCGCCAGCAGCCAAGATGGCTTCCTCCGGCTGTTTTTT. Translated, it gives CASSQDGFLRLFF.